Listed below are T cell receptor beta chains from one sample, sequenced in a study of T cells in Graves' hyperthyroidism and ophthalmopathy. TCRdb re-called the multiplex PCR reads with MiXCR, one entry per CDR3 protein. The table lists hundreds of thousands of distinct CDR3 sequences, less than 30% of them singletons, with approximately 25% in the top ten. The specimen sequenced was blood. These receptor sequences come from a man between 40 and 49 years old with Graves' hyperthyroidism that later progressed to Graves' ophthalmopathy. The CDR3 runs from the conserved cysteine through the conserved F or W. Fields, in order: V gene, D gene, J gene, clone size, CDR3 DNA, CDR3 protein. The D gene is left open where the match is weak. Rows may omit the clone size; those that give it use once, few, many or a size class.

V gene: TRBV15; D gene: TRBD2; J gene: TRBJ2-2; clone size: many; CDR3 DNA: TGTGCCACCAGGACGGGAGGGCTGTCCGGGGAGCTGTTTTTT; CDR3 protein: CATRTGGLSGELFF
V gene: TRBV18; D gene: TRBD1; J gene: TRBJ1-5; clone size: many; CDR3 DNA: TGTGCCAGCTCACCTTCCGGGACAGGGTGGGAGCCCCAGCATTTT; CDR3 protein: CASSPSGTGWEPQHF
V gene: TRBV28; D gene: .; J gene: TRBJ1-1; clone size: many; CDR3 DNA: TGTGCCAGCAGGATACAGGATTACACTGAAGCTTTCTTT; CDR3 protein: CASRIQDYTEAFF
V gene: TRBV6-1; D gene: .; J gene: TRBJ1-2; clone size: many; CDR3 DNA: TGTGCCAGCAACCAAGCCGGGAGTCCAAATGGCTACACCTTC; CDR3 protein: CASNQAGSPNGYTF
V gene: TRBV6-1; D gene: TRBD2; J gene: TRBJ2-7; clone size: few; CDR3 DNA: TGTGCCAGCAGTCGAACACTAGCGGGAGGAAGCTCCTACGAGCAGTACTTC; CDR3 protein: CASSRTLAGGSSYEQYF
V gene: TRBV20-1; D gene: TRBD1; J gene: TRBJ2-5; clone size: many; CDR3 DNA: TGCAGTGCCCCTGACCTCGGACAGGGGCGGATGGAGACCCAGTACTTC; CDR3 protein: CSAPDLGQGRMETQYF
V gene: TRBV6-2/TRBV6-3; D gene: .; J gene: TRBJ1-1; clone size: .; CDR3 DNA: TGTGCCAGCAGTTACTTTGGGGGAGGCACTGAAGCTTTCTTT; CDR3 protein: CASSYFGGGTEAFF
V gene: TRBV30; D gene: TRBD1; J gene: TRBJ2-7; clone size: many; CDR3 DNA: TGTGCCTGGAGTGTAACAGGGGGAACCCTTTACGAGCAGTACTTC; CDR3 protein: CAWSVTGGTLYEQYF
V gene: TRBV6-1; D gene: .; J gene: TRBJ2-7; clone size: many; CDR3 DNA: TGTGCCAGCGGGCGGATCCAGTACGAGCAGTACTTC; CDR3 protein: CASGRIQYEQYF
V gene: TRBV6-6; D gene: .; J gene: TRBJ1-3; clone size: many; CDR3 DNA: TGTGCCAGCAGGCTAAGGGGTGGAAACACCATATATTTT; CDR3 protein: CASRLRGGNTIYF
V gene: TRBV12-3/TRBV12-4; D gene: TRBD1; J gene: TRBJ1-3; clone size: many; CDR3 DNA: TGTGCCAGCAGGGGACAGCGCGGCTCTGGAAACACCATATATTTT; CDR3 protein: CASRGQRGSGNTIYF
V gene: TRBV5-1; D gene: TRBD2; J gene: TRBJ2-7; clone size: many; CDR3 DNA: TGCGCCAGCAGCTTAAATTCGGCGGGAGTGATCCCCTACGAGCAGTACTTC; CDR3 protein: CASSLNSAGVIPYEQYF
V gene: TRBV20-1; D gene: .; J gene: TRBJ1-2; clone size: many; CDR3 DNA: TGCAGTGCCAGAGGGTCGAACTATGGCTACACCTTC; CDR3 protein: CSARGSNYGYTF
V gene: TRBV6-1; D gene: .; J gene: TRBJ1-1; clone size: many; CDR3 DNA: TGTGCCAGCAGTGAAAGGGCTCTAGCTTTCTTT; CDR3 protein: CASSERALAFF
V gene: TRBV28; D gene: .; J gene: TRBJ2-7; clone size: many; CDR3 DNA: TGTGCCACTCAACGCTATAGCGGTCCCTCCTACGAGCAGTACTTC; CDR3 protein: CATQRYSGPSYEQYF
V gene: TRBV3-1; D gene: .; J gene: TRBJ2-2; clone size: few; CDR3 DNA: TGTGCCAGCAGCCCCGGACATGGCGACGGGGAGCTGTTTTTT; CDR3 protein: CASSPGHGDGELFF
V gene: TRBV27; D gene: TRBD1; J gene: TRBJ2-7; clone size: .; CDR3 DNA: TGTGCCAGCAGTTTATCCCGGACAGGGGGCTACGAGCAGTACTTC; CDR3 protein: CASSLSRTGGYEQYF
V gene: TRBV6-5; D gene: TRBD2; J gene: TRBJ2-7; clone size: .; CDR3 DNA: TGTGCCAGCAGTTTGGGGGGGATAGGGTACGAGCAGTACTTC; CDR3 protein: CASSLGGIGYEQYF
V gene: TRBV7-8; D gene: TRBD1; J gene: TRBJ1-3; clone size: many; CDR3 DNA: TGTGCCAGCAGCCACAGGGGGAGTGGAAACACCATATATTTT; CDR3 protein: CASSHRGSGNTIYF
V gene: TRBV10-1; D gene: .; J gene: TRBJ2-5; clone size: many; CDR3 DNA: TGCGCCAGCAGTGACCCGGGTTATGAGACCCAGTACTTC; CDR3 protein: CASSDPGYETQYF
V gene: TRBV27; D gene: .; J gene: TRBJ2-1; clone size: many; CDR3 DNA: TGTGCCAGCAGTCCCCTAGGGGCGGGGATCTACAATGAGCAGTTCTTC; CDR3 protein: CASSPLGAGIYNEQFF
V gene: TRBV5-1; D gene: TRBD2; J gene: TRBJ2-7; clone size: many; CDR3 DNA: TGCGCCAGCAGCTTCGGGGGGACTACATCCCGCGAGCAGTACTTC; CDR3 protein: CASSFGGTTSREQYF
V gene: TRBV9; D gene: .; J gene: TRBJ2-2; clone size: many; CDR3 DNA: TGTGCCAGCAGCGCCAGAGCTGCGAACACCGGGGAGCTGTTTTTT; CDR3 protein: CASSARAANTGELFF
V gene: TRBV6-1; D gene: TRBD1; J gene: TRBJ2-7; clone size: .; CDR3 DNA: TGTGCCAGCAGTGCCACCGACAGGGGGAACTCCTACGAGCAGTACTTC; CDR3 protein: CASSATDRGNSYEQYF
V gene: TRBV2; D gene: .; J gene: TRBJ1-1; clone size: .; CDR3 DNA: TGTGCCAGCAGTGAGAGCCATGCAACTGAAGCTTTCTTT; CDR3 protein: CASSESHATEAFF
V gene: TRBV6-1; D gene: .; J gene: TRBJ2-7; clone size: .; CDR3 DNA: TGTGCCAGCAGTGCCGGGACCCTCGTTACGATGGAGCAGTACTTC; CDR3 protein: CASSAGTLVTMEQYF
V gene: TRBV29-1; D gene: .; J gene: TRBJ1-1; clone size: many; CDR3 DNA: TGCAGCGTTAGTTCCATGAGCCCTGAAGCTTTCTTT; CDR3 protein: CSVSSMSPEAFF
V gene: TRBV6-1; D gene: .; J gene: TRBJ2-3; clone size: many; CDR3 DNA: TGTGCCAGCAGGGGTACGGGAGACACAGATACGCAGTATTTT; CDR3 protein: CASRGTGDTDTQYF
V gene: TRBV29-1; D gene: TRBD1; J gene: TRBJ2-7; clone size: .; CDR3 DNA: TGCAGCGCCTCGACAGGGGGCAACTACGAGCAGTACTTC; CDR3 protein: CSASTGGNYEQYF